The 13 T cell receptor beta chains listed next were all sequenced from one sample in a study of blood T cell repertoires in COVID-19. Some clones are missing from TCRdb's copy, which holds only in-frame ones; the method was immunoSEQ multiplex PCR. The sample consists of tens of thousands of clones, under 80% of them appearing once. Material for sequencing was peripheral blood. The receptor source for this set is a woman of 80 years or more with active or convalescent COVID-19.

This chain links TRBV9 with TRBJ2-7; a weak D match, TRBD2 (6 bases). This CDR3 has 14 residues. Germline V gives CDR1 SGDLS, CDR2 YYNGEE. V lost 3 bases to trimming and J lost 5 bases, with 15 bases between them. The CDR3 bases are TGTGCCAGCAGCGCAGGGTTGGGAGGTCACGAGCAGTACTTC. Translated, it gives CASSAGLGGHEQYF. The full variable domain, its missing parts supplied by reference TRBV9 and TRBJ2-7, is DSGVTQTPKHLITATGQRVTLRCSPRSGDLSVYWYQQSLDQGLQFLIQYYNGEERAKGNILERFSAQQFPDLHSELNLSSLELGDSALYFCASSAGLGGHEQYFGPGTRLTVT.

The rearrangement links TRBV25-1 to TRBJ1-1; weak D call: TRBD1 (5 bases). The CDR3 length is 14 residues. CDR1 and CDR2 from the germline V gene are MGHDK and SYGVNS. V lost 3 bases and J lost 5, with 13 bases in between. The CDR3: CASSDPWGGTEAFF. In nucleotides, the CDR3 is TGTGCCAGCAGTGATCCCTGGGGGGGGACTGAAGCTTTCTTT.

This chain uses TRBV7-9 with TRBJ1-6; 9 bases are a match to TRBD1. CDR3 length equals 16 residues. CDR1 is SEHNR, CDR2 FQNEAQ, per germline (reference sequence). J lost 9 bases, V lost 0 bases, and 6 bases had no gene match. For the CDR3, the DNA is TGTGCCAGCAGCTTAGCGCTCGGGACAGGGACTTCACCCCTCCACTTT. Its translation is CASSLALGTGTSPLHF.

This chain connects TRBV6-5 to TRBJ2-5; TRBD2 aligns across 10 bases. Per germline, CDR1 MNHEY and CDR2 SVGAGI. Trimming removed 4 bases from V and 5 bases from J; junction bases left unmatched: 1. The CDR3 sequence is 13 residues long. The CDR3 protein is CASSLGLAETQYF. CDR3 sequence (DNA): TGTGCCAGCAGTTTGGGACTAGCGGAGACCCAGTACTTC.

The chain links TRBV11-3 to TRBJ2-7; tentative D call: TRBD1 (5 bases). With 0 bases removed from V and 0 bases from J, the gap between germline ends came to 12 bases. The V gene's germline CDR1 is SGHNT and CDR2 YENEEA. The CDR3 sequence is 16 residues long. CDR3 protein: CASSLDLGPSSYEQYF. CDR3 in DNA: TGTGCCAGCAGCTTAGATCTGGGGCCCAGCTCCTACGAGCAGTACTTC.

This clone appeared a few times. The chain uses TRBV24-1 and TRBJ2-3; possible D gene TRBD2, 6 bases. CDR1 and CDR2 (germline): KGHDR, SFDVKD. This CDR3 spans 13 amino acids. The V and J ends lost 6 bases and 2 bases respectively, with 8 bases between them. In DNA form, the CDR3 reads TGTGCCACCAGTATGGGACTCACAGATACGCAGTATTTT. Translating gives CATSMGLTDTQYF.

The gene calls are TRBV5-1 and TRBJ2-2, with TRBD2 matching 12 bases. The germline gives CDR1 SGHRS, CDR2 YFSETQ. The V gene end was trimmed by 3 bases and the J gene end by 1 base; junction bases not matched to a gene: 1. CDR3 length: 16 amino acids. The CDR3 sequence is CASSWGLAGNTGELFF. The CDR3, as DNA: TGCGCCAGCAGCTGGGGACTAGCGGGGAACACCGGGGAGCTGTTTTTT. The full variable domain, its missing parts supplied by reference TRBV5-1 and TRBJ2-2, is KAGVTQTPRYLIKTRGQQVTLSCSPISGHRSVSWYQQTPGQGLQFLFEYFSETQRNKGNFPGRFSGRQFSNSRSEMNVSTLELGDSALYLCASSWGLAGNTGELFFGEGSRLTVL.

J is TRBJ2-7 and V is TRBV9; TRBD2 might be the D (6 bases). Germline V gene data show CDR1 as SGDLS and CDR2 as YYNGEE. The V end was cut by 3 bases, the J end by 3 bases, with 16 bases between. This CDR3 spans 15 amino acids. CDR3 sequence reads: CASSADLEGGYEQYF. The CDR3, as DNA: TGTGCCAGCAGCGCCGACTTAGAGGGAGGCTACGAGCAGTACTTC.

In this sample, this clone turned up a few times. This chain connects TRBV6-5 to TRBJ1-5, with unresolved D. V was pared by 6 bases and J by 0 bases, with 9 bases between. The germline gives CDR1 MNHEY, CDR2 SVGAGI. The CDR3 covers 14 residues. As DNA, the CDR3 is TGTGCCAGCAGCGTCACAGATAGCAATCAGCCCCAGCATTTT. Protein product: CASSVTDSNQPQHF.

This clone was detected only once. The chain employs TRBV4-3 and TRBJ2-1; 12 positions agree with TRBD2. V lost 4 bases and J lost 9; bases outside the gene matches: 10. Germline loops: CDR1 LGHNA, CDR2 YSLEER. The CDR3 has 16 amino acids. The CDR3, as DNA: TGCGCCAGCAGCCGCAGTCTAGCGGGGGGGCGAGGTGAGCAGTTCTTC. Protein product: CASSRSLAGGRGEQFF.

The rearrangement joins TRBV7-9 to TRBJ2-7, with a possible D match to TRBD2 (5 bases). The V end was cut by 7 bases, the J end by 5 bases, with 12 bases between. Germline V gene sequence: CDR1 SEHNR, CDR2 FQNEAQ (reference sequence). This CDR3 region has 12 residues. CDR3 sequence (DNA): TGTGCCAGCAATGGACTGCCCCACGAGCAGTACTTC. Translating gives CASNGLPHEQYF.

This clone was observed a handful of times. The rearrangement joins TRBV27 to TRBJ1-5, with TRBD1 matching over 8 bases. Germline V gene sequence: CDR1 MNHEY, CDR2 SMNVEV (reference sequence). The CDR3 sequence is 15 residues long. After removal of 6 bases from V and 5 bases from J, the junction contained 9 bases not matched to a gene. DNA for the CDR3: TGTGCCAGCAGGCGCACCACAGGGGGGGATCAGCCCCAGCATTTT. Translation gives CASRRTTGGDQPQHF.

This chain links TRBV4-1 with TRBJ2-7; D possibly corresponds to TRBD1 (6 bases). CDR1 is MGHRA, CDR2 YSYEKL, per germline. The CDR3 totals 15 residues. Trimming removed 4 bases from V and 3 bases from J, with 16 bases in between. DNA for the CDR3: TGCGCCAGCAGCCCATTGGCAGGGGCAAACTACGAGCAGTACTTC. It codes for CASSPLAGANYEQYF.